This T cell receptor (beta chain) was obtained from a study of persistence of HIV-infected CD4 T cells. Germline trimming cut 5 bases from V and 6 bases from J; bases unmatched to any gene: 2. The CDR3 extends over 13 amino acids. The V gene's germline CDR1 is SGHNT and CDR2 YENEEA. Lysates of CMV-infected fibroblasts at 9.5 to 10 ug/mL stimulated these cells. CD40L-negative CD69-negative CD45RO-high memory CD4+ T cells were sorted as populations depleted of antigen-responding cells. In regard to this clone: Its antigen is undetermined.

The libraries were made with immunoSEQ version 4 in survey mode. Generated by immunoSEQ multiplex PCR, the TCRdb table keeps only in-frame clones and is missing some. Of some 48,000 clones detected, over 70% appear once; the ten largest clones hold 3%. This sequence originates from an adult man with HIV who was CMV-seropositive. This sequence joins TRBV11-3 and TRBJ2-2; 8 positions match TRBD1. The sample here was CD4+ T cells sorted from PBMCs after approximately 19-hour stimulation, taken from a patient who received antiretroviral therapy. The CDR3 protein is CASSAGGPGELFF. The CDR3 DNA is TGTGCCAGCAGCGCAGGGGGCCCCGGGGAGCTGTTTTTT.